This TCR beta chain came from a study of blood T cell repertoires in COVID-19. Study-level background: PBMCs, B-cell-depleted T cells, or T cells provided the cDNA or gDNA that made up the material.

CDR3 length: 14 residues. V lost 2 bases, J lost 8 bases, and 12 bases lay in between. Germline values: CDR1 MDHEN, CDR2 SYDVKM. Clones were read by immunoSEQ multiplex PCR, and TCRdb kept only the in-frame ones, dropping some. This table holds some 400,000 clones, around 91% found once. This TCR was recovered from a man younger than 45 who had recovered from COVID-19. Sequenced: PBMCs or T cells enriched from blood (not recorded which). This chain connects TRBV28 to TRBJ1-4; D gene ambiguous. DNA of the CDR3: TGTGCCAGCAGTTTACCGGCCTTGAGGGAAAAACTGTTTTTT. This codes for CASSLPALREKLFF.